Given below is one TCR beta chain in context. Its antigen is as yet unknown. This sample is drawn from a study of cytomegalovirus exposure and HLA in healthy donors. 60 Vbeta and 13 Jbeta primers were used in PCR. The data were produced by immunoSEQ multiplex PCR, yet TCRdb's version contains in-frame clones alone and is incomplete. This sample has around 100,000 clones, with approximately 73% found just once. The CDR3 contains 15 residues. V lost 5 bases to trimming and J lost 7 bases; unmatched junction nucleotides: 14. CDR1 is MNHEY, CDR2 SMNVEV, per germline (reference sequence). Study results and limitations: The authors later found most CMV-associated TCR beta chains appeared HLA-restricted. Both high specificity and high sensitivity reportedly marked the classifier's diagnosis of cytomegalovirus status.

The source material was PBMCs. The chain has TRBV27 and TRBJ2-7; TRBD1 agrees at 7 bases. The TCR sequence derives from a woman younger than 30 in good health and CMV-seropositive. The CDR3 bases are TGTGCCAGCAGTCTAAGACCGGGACAGATGAAAGAGCAGTACTTC. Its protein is CASSLRPGQMKEQYF.